This T cell receptor beta chain came from a study of T cell repertoires in cytomegalovirus infection. Study-wide background: Both recently identified HLA-C-restricted and well-studied HLA-B-restricted CMV epitopes were used in the study. Public TCR beta signatures marked donors with CMV infection and the matching HLA. Whole-study results and caveats: Summed frequency of public TCR beta families distinguished CMV carriers with the relevant HLA. HLA-C-restricted, CMV-specific TCR beta clonotypes were dominant ex vivo.

This clonotype was detected a few times. The antigen is not known. Trimming shortened V by 5 bases and J by 2 bases, and 13 bases separated the two germline ends. This CDR3 is built from 14 residues. A single record per CDR3 protein comes from TCRdb applying MiXCR to the reads. This sample has approximately 300,000 distinct CDR3 sequences; around 29% occur once, and the top ten carry about 20%. Sample: cultured PBMCs, taken from culture after CMV antigen stimulation. The TCR sequence derives from a human donor in good health (CMV status not recorded). Some clones in this sample may be carry-over from other donors' samples. The J gene is TRBJ2-7, the V gene TRBV12-3 or TRBV12-4, with D uncertain. CDR3 amino acids: CASSVTTAAYEQYF. CDR3 DNA sequence: TGTGCCAGCAGTGTAACGACTGCGGCCTACGAGCAGTACTTC.